Listed below are T cell receptor beta chains from one sample, sequenced in a study of blood T cell repertoires in COVID-19. Method: immunoSEQ multiplex PCR; TCRdb's copy keeps in-frame clones and lacks some. The sample lists roughly 200,000 clones, roughly 85% occurring once. The sequenced sample was PBMCs or T cells enriched from blood (not recorded which). The origin of the receptors is a man aged 35 to 55 who had recovered from COVID-19. The CDR3 runs from the conserved cysteine through the conserved F or W. Fields, in order: clone size, D gene, J gene, V gene, CDR3 protein, CDR3 DNA. A D gene is named only where the DNA matches it firmly. Where a row states a size, it is once, few, many or the class of an expanded clone; other rows omit it.

clone_size: -
d_call: -
j_call: TRBJ2-3
v_call: TRBV7-9
cdr3_aa: CASSSLRVTDTQYF
cdr3_nt: TGTGCCAGCAGCTCCCTTCGGGTTACAGATACGCAGTATTTT

clone_size: -
d_call: -
j_call: TRBJ2-7
v_call: TRBV27
cdr3_aa: CASSPHAGRTYEQYF
cdr3_nt: TGTGCCAGCAGCCCCCACGCGGGGAGGACCTACGAGCAGTACTTC

clone_size: -
d_call: TRBD1
j_call: TRBJ1-2
v_call: TRBV28
cdr3_aa: CASSFRDRGWYGYTF
cdr3_nt: TGTGCCAGCAGTTTCCGGGACAGGGGTTGGTATGGCTACACCTTC

clone_size: -
d_call: TRBD1
j_call: TRBJ1-5
v_call: TRBV7-9
cdr3_aa: CASSLDRGIQPQHF
cdr3_nt: TGTGCCAGCAGCCTCGACAGGGGGATTCAGCCCCAGCATTTT

clone_size: -
d_call: -
j_call: TRBJ1-4
v_call: TRBV30
cdr3_aa: CAWRGGHGYSEKLFF
cdr3_nt: TGTGCCTGGAGAGGGGGTCACGGTTATAGTGAAAAACTGTTTTTT

clone_size: -
d_call: -
j_call: TRBJ2-7
v_call: TRBV12-5
cdr3_aa: CASSWGSGYEQYF
cdr3_nt: TGTGCTAGTAGCTGGGGTAGCGGCTACGAGCAGTACTTC

clone_size: -
d_call: TRBD2
j_call: TRBJ2-1
v_call: TRBV11-2
cdr3_aa: CASSYGRARYNEQFF
cdr3_nt: TGTGCCAGCAGCTACGGGAGGGCCAGGTACAATGAGCAGTTCTTC

clone_size: -
d_call: TRBD1
j_call: TRBJ1-4
v_call: TRBV3-1/TRBV3-2
cdr3_aa: CASGPGQGFEKLFF
cdr3_nt: TGTGCCAGCGGACCGGGACAGGGGTTTGAAAAACTGTTTTTT

clone_size: -
d_call: TRBD1
j_call: TRBJ2-1
v_call: TRBV29-1
cdr3_aa: CSAGQVVDEQFF
cdr3_nt: TGCAGCGCGGGACAGGTGGTCGATGAGCAGTTCTTC

clone_size: -
d_call: TRBD1
j_call: TRBJ2-1
v_call: TRBV3-1/TRBV3-2
cdr3_aa: CASSQEGQGDYNEQFF
cdr3_nt: TGTGCCAGCAGCCAAGAAGGTCAGGGGGATTACAATGAGCAGTTCTTC

clone_size: -
d_call: TRBD1
j_call: TRBJ2-5
v_call: TRBV29-1
cdr3_aa: CSGYSDRESETQYF
cdr3_nt: TGCAGCGGTTACTCCGACAGGGAGAGTGAGACCCAGTACTTC

clone_size: -
d_call: TRBD1
j_call: TRBJ2-1
v_call: TRBV29-1
cdr3_aa: CSVPGQSSYNEQFF
cdr3_nt: TGCAGCGTGCCGGGACAGAGCTCCTATAATGAGCAGTTCTTC

clone_size: -
d_call: TRBD1
j_call: TRBJ2-7
v_call: TRBV5-6
cdr3_aa: CASSLLTGVFYEQYF
cdr3_nt: TGTGCCAGCAGCCTATTAACAGGGGTATTCTACGAGCAGTACTTC

clone_size: -
d_call: -
j_call: TRBJ1-2
v_call: TRBV7-2
cdr3_aa: CASSLAQVRGYTF
cdr3_nt: TGTGCCAGCAGCTTAGCGCAGGTCCGCGGCTACACCTTC

clone_size: -
d_call: TRBD1
j_call: TRBJ2-7
v_call: TRBV9
cdr3_aa: CASSVAGQGFEQYF
cdr3_nt: TGTGCCAGCAGCGTAGCGGGACAGGGATTCGAGCAGTACTTC

clone_size: -
d_call: TRBD2
j_call: TRBJ2-3
v_call: TRBV11-2
cdr3_aa: CASSSLAGLNTQYF
cdr3_nt: TGTGCCAGCAGCTCACTAGCGGGTCTAAATACGCAGTATTTT

clone_size: -
d_call: TRBD2
j_call: TRBJ2-1
v_call: TRBV5-1
cdr3_aa: CASSLNSGRAYNEQFF
cdr3_nt: TGCGCCAGCAGCTTAAATAGCGGGAGGGCCTACAATGAGCAGTTCTTC

clone_size: once
d_call: TRBD1
j_call: TRBJ1-2
v_call: TRBV3-1/TRBV3-2
cdr3_aa: CASSPGQAFYGYTF
cdr3_nt: TGTGCCAGCAGCCCTGGACAGGCTTTCTATGGCTACACCTTC

clone_size: -
d_call: -
j_call: TRBJ2-7
v_call: TRBV21-1
cdr3_aa: CASSLGGGPFVYEQYF
cdr3_nt: TGTGCCAGCAGTTTGGGGGGAGGGCCGTTTGTCTACGAGCAGTACTTC

clone_size: -
d_call: -
j_call: TRBJ1-5
v_call: TRBV4-1
cdr3_aa: CASSQGITEPQHF
cdr3_nt: TGCGCCAGCAGCCAAGGGATTACAGAGCCCCAGCATTTT

clone_size: -
d_call: -
j_call: TRBJ2-5
v_call: TRBV30
cdr3_aa: CAWTGSPQETQYF
cdr3_nt: TGTGCCTGGACGGGGAGCCCACAAGAGACCCAGTACTTC

clone_size: -
d_call: TRBD2
j_call: TRBJ2-5
v_call: TRBV20-1
cdr3_aa: CSASSLAGVKETQYF
cdr3_nt: TGCAGTGCTAGTAGTCTAGCGGGAGTGAAAGAGACCCAGTACTTC